The rows below give T cell receptor beta chains drawn from one sample of a study of shared clonotypes between healthy human individuals. Libraries were prepared by immunoSEQ multiplex PCR; TCRdb keeps only in-frame clonotypes and omits some of them. The repertoire consists of about 1.1 million clones, with about 72% occurring once and the leading ten covering roughly 0.82%. Input material: memory CD4+ T cells from PBMCs. Receptors originate from a man aged 18-30 years in good health. Some clones in this sample may be carry-over from other donors' samples. CDR3s include the opening cysteine and the closing phenylalanine or tryptophan. A D gene is named only where the DNA matches it firmly. Clone size appears in some rows only: once, few, many, or a class for an expanded clone.

abundance	v_gene	d_gene	j_gene	CDR3nt	CDR3aa
.	TRBV29-1	.	TRBJ2-7	TGCAGCGTTGACTCAGGGCGGTCGAACGAGCAGTACTTC	CSVDSGRSNEQYF
.	TRBV2	.	TRBJ2-7	TGTGCCAGCAGTGGTAACTACGAGCAGTACTTC	CASSGNYEQYF
.	TRBV18	.	TRBJ2-3	TGTGCCAGCAACCTAGGGGGGGTCGCCGCAGATACGCAGTATTTT	CASNLGGVAADTQYF
.	TRBV5-1	.	TRBJ2-5	TGCGCCAGCAACTTGGGGTTTCAGGAGACCCAGTACTTC	CASNLGFQETQYF
.	TRBV7-2	TRBD2	TRBJ2-7	TGTGCCAGCAGCCCCAATAGCGGGAGGCCCTACGAGCAGTACTTC	CASSPNSGRPYEQYF
.	TRBV28	TRBD1	TRBJ1-1	TGTGCCAGCAGACGACAGGGGGCGACTGAAGCTTTCTTT	CASRRQGATEAFF
many	TRBV10-3	.	TRBJ1-1	TGTGCCCCTTCCGGGCCTGAAAGCGGCGGAGCTTTCTTT	CAPSGPESGGAFF
.	TRBV5-4	.	TRBJ1-4	TGTGCCAGCAGTCTGGGTGGGGCGCGGTCTGAAAAACTGTTTTTT	CASSLGGARSEKLFF
.	TRBV19	.	TRBJ2-2	TGTGCCAGTAGTGGCCAGGGCATAACCGGGGAGCTGTTTTTT	CASSGQGITGELFF
few	TRBV7-8	.	TRBJ1-2	TGTGCCAGCAGCTTAGGGCCTCAGGGGAGTATCTATGGCTACACCTTC	CASSLGPQGSIYGYTF
.	TRBV23-1	.	TRBJ2-7	TGCGCCAGCCCCAGTTTCGCAGGGCGGGACGAGCAGTACTTC	CASPSFAGRDEQYF
.	TRBV2	TRBD1	TRBJ1-4	TGTGCCAGCAGTGATAACAGGGGAAATGAAAAACTGTTTTTT	CASSDNRGNEKLFF
once	TRBV15	.	TRBJ1-1	TGTGCCACCAGCAGAGAGTCCAGGGGAGAAGGAGCTTTCTTT	CATSRESRGEGAFF
.	TRBV5-1	.	TRBJ2-5	TGCGCCAGCAGTGAAGTCTACCAAGAGACCCAGTACTTC	CASSEVYQETQYF
.	TRBV4-1	.	TRBJ1-5	TGCGCCAGCAGCCAATCACAGGGACATCAGCCCCAGCATTTT	CASSQSQGHQPQHF
.	TRBV6-6	.	TRBJ2-7	TGTGCCAGCAGTCCTGCCTACGAGCAGTACTTC	CASSPAYEQYF
.	TRBV6-5	.	TRBJ2-3	TGTGCCAGCAGTGCCGGACTCCGACAAGGGGGTACGCAGTATTTT	CASSAGLRQGGTQYF
.	TRBV7-2	.	TRBJ2-3	TGTGCCAGCAGCTTAGTTTTGAGCACAGATACGCAGTATTTT	CASSLVLSTDTQYF
.	TRBV9	TRBD1	TRBJ1-5	TGTGCCAGCAGCCGAGGACAGGGAGGAAGCAATCAGCCCCAGCATTTT	CASSRGQGGSNQPQHF